This T cell receptor (beta chain) comes out of a study of T cells in narcolepsy. Study findings and constraints: Healthy controls reportedly lacked the autoreactive clonotypes serially found in patients' blood. Some memory CD4+ repertoires had no autoreactive clone sequences. Same-patient CSF and blood CD4+ T cell clonotypes included HCRT-specific and TRIB2-specific autoreactive ones.

About this clone itself: The antigen remains unidentified.

The CDR3 has 15 residues. Trimming at V came to 6 bases and at J to 6 bases, leaving 9 bases not matched to a gene. CDR1 and CDR2 (germline): SGHTA, FQGNSA. The assay was immunoSEQ multiplex PCR, and TCRdb's table has in-frame clones only and misses some. The sample has around 35,000 clones; about 85% are singletons. The TCR was taken from a human donor in good health. The chain is built from TRBV7-2 and TRBJ2-7; 12 nucleotides match TRBD1. The sequencing sample was made of memory (CD45RA-) CD4+ T cells from blood. The CDR3 nucleotides read TGTGCCAGCAGTCGGGACAGGGGGCAGGTAGCCGAGCAGTACTTC. This encodes CASSRDRGQVAEQYF.